This T cell receptor (beta chain) was recorded in a study of shared clonotypes between healthy human individuals. Regarding the study as a whole: A generally larger estimated richness was seen in naive subsets than in memory subsets.

Repertoires were generated with immunoSEQ multiplex PCR, while TCRdb's copy carries only in-frame clones and drops some. The table lists over 950,000 clones, about 80% of them singletons. None of the donors, who were healthy HIV-negative adults, had recently had acute infections or vaccinations. Germline values: CDR1 ENHRY, CDR2 SYGVKD. Trimming at V came to 4 bases and at J to 4 bases, leaving 14 bases not matched to a gene. This CDR3 region has 19 residues. Note on this clone: What it binds is not known.

The clonotype comes from a man aged 18 to 29 in good health. Some clones in this sample may be carry-over from other donors' samples. The chain carries TRBV10-3 and TRBJ2-3, with 13 bases fitting TRBD2. Input material: memory CD4+ T cells from PBMCs. This sample's subset: CD45RA-negative fraction. The CDR3 region is CAISGGRTSGSVGPDTQYF. The DNA for the CDR3 is TGTGCCATCAGTGGGGGCCGGACTAGCGGGAGTGTAGGCCCAGATACGCAGTATTTT.